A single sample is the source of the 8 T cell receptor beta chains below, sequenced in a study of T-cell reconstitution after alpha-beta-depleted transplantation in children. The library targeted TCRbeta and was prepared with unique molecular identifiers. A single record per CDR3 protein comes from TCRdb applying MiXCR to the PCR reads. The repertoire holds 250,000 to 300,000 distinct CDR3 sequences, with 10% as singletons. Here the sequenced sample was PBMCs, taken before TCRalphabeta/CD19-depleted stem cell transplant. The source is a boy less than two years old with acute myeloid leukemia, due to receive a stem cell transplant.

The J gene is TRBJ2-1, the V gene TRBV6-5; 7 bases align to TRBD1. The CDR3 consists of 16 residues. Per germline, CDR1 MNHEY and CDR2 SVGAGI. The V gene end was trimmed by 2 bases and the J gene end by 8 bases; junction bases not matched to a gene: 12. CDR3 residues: CASSYLLRGRSYEQFF. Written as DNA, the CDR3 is TGTGCCAGCAGTTACCTCCTCAGGGGGAGAAGCTATGAGCAGTTCTTC.

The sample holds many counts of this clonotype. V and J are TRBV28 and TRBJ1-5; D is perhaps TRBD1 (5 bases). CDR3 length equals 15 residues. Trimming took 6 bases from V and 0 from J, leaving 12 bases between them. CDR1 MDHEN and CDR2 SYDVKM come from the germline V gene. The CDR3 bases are TGTGCCAGCAGCCCGGGACGGTTTAGCAATCAGCCCCAGCATTTT. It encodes CASSPGRFSNQPQHF.

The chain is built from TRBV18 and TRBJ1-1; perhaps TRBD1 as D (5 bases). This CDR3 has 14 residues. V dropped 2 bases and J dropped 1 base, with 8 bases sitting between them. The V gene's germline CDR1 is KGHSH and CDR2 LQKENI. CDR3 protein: CASSPVQGNTEAFF. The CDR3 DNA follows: TGTGCCAGCTCACCAGTCCAGGGGAACACTGAAGCTTTCTTT.

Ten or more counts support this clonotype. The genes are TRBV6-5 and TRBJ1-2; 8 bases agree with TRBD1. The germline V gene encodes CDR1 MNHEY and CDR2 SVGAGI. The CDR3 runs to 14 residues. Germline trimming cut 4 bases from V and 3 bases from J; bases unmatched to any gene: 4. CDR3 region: CASSLGTGYYGYTF. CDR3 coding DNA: TGTGCCAGCAGTTTGGGGACAGGATACTATGGCTACACCTTC.

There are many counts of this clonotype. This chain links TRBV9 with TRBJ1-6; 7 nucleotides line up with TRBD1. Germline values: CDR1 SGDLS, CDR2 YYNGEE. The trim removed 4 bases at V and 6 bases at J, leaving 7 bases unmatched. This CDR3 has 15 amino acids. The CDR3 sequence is CASSPPGTANSPLHF. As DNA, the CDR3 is TGTGCCAGCAGCCCTCCAGGGACAGCTAATTCACCCCTCCACTTT. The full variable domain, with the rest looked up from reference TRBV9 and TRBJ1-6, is DSGVTQTPKHLITATGQRVTLRCSPRSGDLSVYWYQQSLDQGLQFLIQYYNGEERAKGNILERFSAQQFPDLHSELNLSSLELGDSALYFCASSPPGTANSPLHFGNGTRLTVT.

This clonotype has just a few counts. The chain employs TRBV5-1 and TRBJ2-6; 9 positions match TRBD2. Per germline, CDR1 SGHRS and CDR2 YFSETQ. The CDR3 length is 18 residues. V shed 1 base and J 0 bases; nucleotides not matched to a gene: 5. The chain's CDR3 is CASSLNSGGFSGANVLTF. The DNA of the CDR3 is TGCGCCAGCAGCTTGAATAGCGGGGGCTTCTCTGGGGCCAACGTCCTGACTTTC.

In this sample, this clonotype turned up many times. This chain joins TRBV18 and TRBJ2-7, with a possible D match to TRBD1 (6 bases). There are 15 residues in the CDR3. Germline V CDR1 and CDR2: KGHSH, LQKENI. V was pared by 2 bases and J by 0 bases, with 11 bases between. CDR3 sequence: CASSPRQVLSYEQYF. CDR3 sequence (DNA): TGTGCCAGCTCACCAAGACAGGTCCTCTCCTACGAGCAGTACTTC.

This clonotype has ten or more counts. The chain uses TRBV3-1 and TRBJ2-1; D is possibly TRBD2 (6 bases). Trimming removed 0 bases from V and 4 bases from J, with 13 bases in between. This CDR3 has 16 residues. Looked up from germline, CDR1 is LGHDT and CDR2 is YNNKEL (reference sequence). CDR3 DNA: TGTGCCAGCAGCCAAGAGGGGGGACTGTGGTACAATGAGCAGTTCTTC. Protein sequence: CASSQEGGLWYNEQFF.